These 6 T cell receptor beta chains were all obtained from the same sample, sequenced in a study of identical twins. TCRdb ran MiXCR on the 5' RACE reads and lists one entry per CDR3 protein. The repertoire holds under 900,000 distinct CDR3 sequences, with 9% to 15% as singletons. The data also belong to a second study, concerning yellow fever vaccine responses in identical twins.

The sequenced sample was PBMCs. These TCRs come from a woman aged 18 to 35 in good health.

This sequence joins TRBV29-1 and TRBJ2-1; tentative D call: TRBD2 (5 bases). The CDR3 has 15 residues. Trimming stripped 7 bases from V and 3 bases from J, with 19 bases between. The germline V gene has CDR1 SQVTM and CDR2 ANQGSEA. This chain's CDR3 is CSAPRAGRDYNEQFF. DNA for the CDR3: TGCAGCGCCCCCCGCGCTGGGAGAGACTACAATGAGCAGTTCTTC.

V usage is TRBV12-3 or TRBV12-4 and J usage is TRBJ2-3, with unresolved D. This CDR3 contains 16 residues. Trimming left V 2 bases short and J 0 bases short, with 12 bases between. The CDR3 spells CASSLKQKTSTDTQYF. For the CDR3, the DNA is TGTGCCAGCAGTTTAAAACAGAAAACTAGCACAGATACGCAGTATTTT.

V is TRBV4-1 and J is TRBJ2-5; D may be TRBD2 (6 bases). This CDR3 region has 16 residues. The V end was cut by 0 bases, the J end by 2 bases, with 13 bases between. Per the germline V gene, CDR1 is MGHRA and CDR2 is YSYEKL. In DNA form, the CDR3 reads TGCGCCAGCAGCCAAGAGGGGGGATCCATTCAAGAGACCCAGTACTTC. The encoded protein is CASSQEGGSIQETQYF.

J is TRBJ2-2 and V is TRBV28, with 14 bases matching TRBD2. With V trimmed by 6 bases and J by 6 bases, 6 bases remained unmatched. Germline CDR1 reads MDHEN; CDR2 reads SYDVKM. The CDR3 length is 16 residues. The CDR3 region has the DNA TGTGCCAGCAGGAATGGACTAGCGGGAGGCCCCGGGGAGCTGTTTTTT. This gives the protein CASRNGLAGGPGELFF.

This clonotype was seen more than once but under ten times. The rearrangement uses TRBV29-1 and TRBJ2-5; D is unresolved. Trimming stripped 2 bases from V and 3 bases from J, with 7 bases between. CDR1 and CDR2 from the germline V gene are SQVTM and ANQGSEA. This CDR3 has 12 residues. CDR3 sequence reads: CSVELLEETQYF. The CDR3 DNA follows: TGCAGCGTTGAACTGTTGGAAGAGACCCAGTACTTC.

Here the CDR3 reads CASSLSPRDYEQYV. The CDR3 bases are TGTGCCAGCAGCTTGAGCCCTCGGGACTACGAGCAGTACGTC. The chain combines TRBV5-5 with TRBJ2-7, with D possibly matching TRBD2 (5 bases). V was shortened by 1 base and J by 3 bases, with 11 bases between the two germline ends. The CDR3 totals 14 residues. Germline CDR1 and CDR2: SGHKS and YYEKEE (reference sequence).